These T cell receptor beta chains were read from a single sample in a study of shared clonotypes between healthy human individuals. Measured with immunoSEQ multiplex PCR; TCRdb has only the in-frame clones, and not every one. The repertoire holds about 1.5 million clones, with 95% to 99% as singletons. Sequences were obtained from naive CD4+ T cells sorted from blood. The source is a man aged 25-45 years in good health. Each CDR3 is given with its conserved first and last residue.

J gene	V gene	CDR3 protein
TRBJ2-3	TRBV29-1	CSVTGTGSTDTQYF
TRBJ2-5	TRBV7-9	CASSPREAQYF
TRBJ2-7	TRBV7-9	CASSGTGSYEQYF
TRBJ2-2	TRBV6-5	CASTQAGELFF
TRBJ2-4	TRBV5-4	CASSGRDTQNIQYF
TRBJ2-1	TRBV28	CASSLSTSGWGDEQFF
TRBJ2-5	TRBV18	CASSEVAGQETQYF
TRBJ2-1	TRBV4-1	CASSQLGLLYNEQFF
TRBJ2-5	TRBV18	CASSPMPSGSRRETQYF
TRBJ1-2	TRBV5-1	CASSLGTGGFYGYTF
TRBJ2-2	TRBV2	CATLREMGTGELFF
TRBJ1-1	TRBV5-1	CASSLWGRTEAFF
TRBJ2-2	TRBV6-5	CASSPRGTKPGELFF
TRBJ1-1	TRBV5-1	CASSLEGTFGTEAFF
TRBJ2-1	TRBV5-1	CASSFSGGAGSRLNEQFF
TRBJ1-2	TRBV18	CASSPDTKPTYGYTF
TRBJ2-7	TRBV5-1	CASSFQAPYEQYF
TRBJ1-5	TRBV5-8	CASSGRGKQPQHF
TRBJ2-5	TRBV28	CASSLGTFAAQETQYF
TRBJ2-7	TRBV28	CASSLRGKTYEQYF
TRBJ2-7	TRBV18	CASSSLPGQGRGGEEQYF
TRBJ1-2	TRBV19	CASTLDRNYGYTF
TRBJ2-7	TRBV11-2	CASSLSGVTSYEQYF
TRBJ2-1	TRBV7-9	CASSQTPEGEQFF
TRBJ1-1	TRBV18	CASSPYRGNTEAFF
TRBJ2-5	TRBV7-8	CASTRGTFEETQYF
TRBJ1-1	TRBV7-8	CASSLVGLGASEAFF
TRBJ1-4	TRBV15	CATSREPEEEKLFF
TRBJ2-7	TRBV11-2	CASSLDAVLAGVGEQYF
TRBJ2-4	TRBV28	CASSLRGLIAKNIQYF
TRBJ1-5	TRBV5-6	CASSTSPGTGEAQHF
TRBJ2-5	TRBV2	CASTPLRGRETQYF
TRBJ2-7	TRBV2	CASSLEKGAGEQYF
TRBJ2-7	TRBV6-5	CASSHTGGSYEQYF
TRBJ2-2	TRBV9	CASSTHGLVGSGELFF
TRBJ2-7	TRBV11-1	CASSDGTVVGYEQYF
TRBJ1-2	TRBV6-5	CASSYSKGEGFAGYTF
TRBJ2-2	TRBV5-1	CASSPGTSGGNTGELFF
TRBJ2-1	TRBV5-1	CASSLAGQGGNEQFF
TRBJ1-1	TRBV5-4	CASSKETGRNTEAFF
TRBJ2-7	TRBV6-6	CASSYSGWRDYEQYF
TRBJ2-7	TRBV11-2	CASLKGHEQYF
TRBJ2-7	TRBV7-2	CASSSGPDSYEQYF
TRBJ2-1	TRBV30	CAWSVPRGLPLRGEQFF
TRBJ2-5	TRBV5-4	CASSLLGETQYF
TRBJ2-4	TRBV29-1	CSVGLIENIQYF
TRBJ1-2	TRBV15	CATSRDNYGYTF
TRBJ2-3	TRBV18	CASSTRQGTDTDTQYF
TRBJ1-5	TRBV12-5	CASGFLAWRSNQPQHF